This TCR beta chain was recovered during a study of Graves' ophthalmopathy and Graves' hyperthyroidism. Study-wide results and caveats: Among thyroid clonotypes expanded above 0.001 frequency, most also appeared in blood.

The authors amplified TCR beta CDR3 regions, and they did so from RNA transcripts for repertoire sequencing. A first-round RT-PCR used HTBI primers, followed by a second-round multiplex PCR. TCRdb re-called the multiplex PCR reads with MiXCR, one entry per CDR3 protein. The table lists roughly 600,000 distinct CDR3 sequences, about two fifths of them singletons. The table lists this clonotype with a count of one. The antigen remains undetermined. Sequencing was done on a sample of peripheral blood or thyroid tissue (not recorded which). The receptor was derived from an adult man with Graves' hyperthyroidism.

CDR3 sequence reads: CASSQVSGMNTTSNQPQHF. CDR3 bases: TGTGCCAGCAGCCAAGTTTCAGGGATGAACACTACTAGCAATCAGCCCCAGCATTTT. The chain employs TRBV14 and TRBJ1-5; possibly TRBD1 for D (5 bases). The length of the CDR3 is 19 residues. V was clipped by 1 base and J by 0 bases, with 19 bases between them. Per the germline V gene, CDR1 is SGHDN and CDR2 is FVKESK.